The following is a T cell receptor beta chain sequence with its context. It lacks a known antigen. No base-level quality is on record; no much larger clone is a single base apart. Each collaborating institution followed its own protocols to collect whole blood in K2EDTA tubes. Collaborator samples were shipped for TCRbeta analysis as frozen whole blood, isolated PBMCs, or DNA extracted from either sample type. TCRbeta CDR3 regions were amplified from genomic DNA by means of the immunoSEQ Assay, a bias-controlled multiplex PCR. On the study's bioinformatics: The number of nucleated cells in each sample was estimated from the amplification of reference gene primers within the assay. Sequence reads were collapsed and filtered to measure the absolute abundance of every unique TCRbeta CDR3 rearrangement. For each sample, productive Simpson clonality was calculated by taking the square root of Simpson's diversity index across productive rearrangements. Imported from immuneACCESS, the table was reduced by TCRdb to in-frame sequences with V and J called. These copies leave out some clones; in studies compared against another copy, an unresolved V gene accounts for under half, and the cause of the remainder is not known. The V and J calls and clone size are taken from that table; D and trimming were inferred from the DNA. For this sample the table gives about 46,000 clones, of which around 87% were detected only once. About 15% of the sample belongs to the ten largest clones.

V lost 5 bases and J lost 2 bases; the stretch between them is 10 bases long. Counted from cysteine to phenylalanine, this CDR3 has 13 amino acids. The CDR3 DNA has 39 bases and is translated from base 1. From a lookup of the germline V gene (reference sequence), CDR1 and CDR2 are SGHNT and YYREEE. This sample stems from a study of blood T cell repertoires in COVID-19 (dated by TCRdb to the early 2020s). Broadly, across the study: Samples from collaborators originated in the United States, Italy and Spain and spanned both the acute and convalescent phases of COVID-19. The prospective study material was composed of cDNA or gDNA derived from T cells, B-cell-depleted T cells, or PBMCs. Deeply sampled blood TCRbeta repertoires from subjects exposed to, actively infected with, or recovered from COVID-19 were included in the dataset. The repertoires were released in a freely available public database meant as a resource for research on the immune response to SARS-CoV-2. The samples were drawn from two sources: the first 160 participants of the ongoing ImmuneRACE study, and 1,000 to 1,500 subjects contributed by 6 global collaborators. Sample metadata almost always included a de-identified subject ID, COVID-19 status, age in years and sex. Where available, HLA class I and class II types were obtained from metadata supplied by the sample provider rather than from assay-based typing.

The paper as a whole reports these results and caveats: The quantity of clinical and demographic metadata differed by source and by participant and was supplied without curation.

Sequenced material: peripheral blood. The TCR sequence derives from a human donor in a cohort sampled during active COVID-19. The chain is encoded by TRBV5-4 joined to TRBJ1-2; no D gene call is confident. This receptor has the CDR3 CASRPDGNYGYTF. The nucleotide sequence reads as follows: TGTGCCAGCAGACCTGACGGGAACTATGGCTACACCTTC.